The clone carrying this T cell receptor (beta chain) came up a few times. Its antigen is undetermined. The authors ran a second PCR of about 6 to 11 cycles using a sample-barcoded 5' primer and a J-beta primer mix. CDR3-containing paired-end reads numbered at least 2.5 million in each sample. TCRdb analysed the 5' RACE reads with MiXCR anew, one entry per CDR3 protein. The table lists 600,000 to 1,000,000 distinct CDR3 sequences, roughly 60% of them singletons, with about 20% in the top ten. V lost 0 bases to trimming and J lost 4 bases; unmatched junction nucleotides: 4. The CDR3 spans 15 residues. CDR1 and CDR2 (germline): LGHNA, YNFKEQ. The sample is drawn from a study of blood T cells in healthy people across ages. Turning to the study itself: Template switching captured about one barcoded beta molecule per two T cells.

Whole-study findings and limits: The fall in TCR beta diversity per million T cells was roughly linear with age.

Investigators took approximately 9.4 milliliters of peripheral blood from every donor. Source material: blood. The chain uses TRBV4-2 and TRBJ2-7; 9 bases match TRBD1. The source of this sequence is a man aged 25-45 years in good health. CDR3 sequence (DNA): TGTGCCAGCAGCCAAGAGGGACAGGGCGCTTACGAGCAGTACTTC. Amino acids: CASSQEGQGAYEQYF.